This paragraph covers one T cell receptor (beta chain) sequence. The sample is drawn from a study of blood T cell repertoires in COVID-19. Whole-study context: Researchers got acute and convalescent COVID-19 samples from the United States, Italy and Spain. PBMCs, B-cell-depleted T cells, or T cells provided the cDNA or gDNA that made up the material.

Original data processing: Nucleated cell number was recorded as an estimate derived from reference gene primer amplification. TCRdb's table, derived via immunoSEQ multiplex PCR, lists solely in-frame clones and lacks some. V and J calls and clone size are as listed in that table; D and trimming were resolved from the DNA. The sample lists approximately 240,000 clones, around nine tenths occurring once. CDR3 length: 15 residues. Trimming stripped 2 bases from V and 2 bases from J, with 11 bases between. Germline loops: CDR1 LGHNA, CDR2 YNFKEQ. V gene TRBV4-2 combines with J gene TRBJ2-3; D is undetermined. This sequence originates from a woman aged 40 to 50 who had recovered from COVID-19. The sample was peripheral blood. This CDR3 is CASSQQTSFTDTQYF. For the CDR3, the DNA is TGTGCCAGCAGCCAACAGACTTCTTTCACAGATACGCAGTATTTT.